The 11 T cell receptor beta chains in this list originate from one sample, sequenced in a study of OX40 agonist ivuxolimab in advanced cancers. Repertoires were generated with immunoSEQ multiplex PCR, while TCRdb's copy carries only in-frame clones and drops some. Of some 23,000 clones listed, around 79% were seen once; the top ten hold around 13%. The input for sequencing was CD4+ or CD8+ T cells sorted from blood, taken in a trial of the OX40 agonist ivuxolimab. The receptors were sampled from an adult with an advanced solid tumor such as melanoma, head and neck, liver or kidney cancer.

V is TRBV19 and J is TRBJ1-2; D gene unclear. Per the germline V gene, CDR1 is LNHDA and CDR2 is SQIVND (reference sequence). V lost 7 bases, J lost 8 bases, and 17 bases lay in between. This CDR3 region has 13 residues. This CDR3 is CASTFTSRSGYTF. As DNA, the CDR3 is TGTGCCAGTACCTTCACTTCCAGGAGCGGCTACACCTTC.

The chain combines TRBV6-5 with TRBJ2-1; TRBD2 aligns across 9 bases. CDR1 is MNHEY and CDR2 is SVGAGI in the germline V gene. Trimming took 7 bases from V and 3 from J; bases not matched to a gene: 7. This CDR3 has 15 amino acids. The DNA for the CDR3 is TGTGCCAGCACGGTCTTAGCGGGGGTCTACAATGAGCAGTTCTTC. Encoded protein: CASTVLAGVYNEQFF.

This clone rates as medium-sized. The chain employs TRBV10-3 and TRBJ2-1, with D possibly being TRBD1 or TRBD2 (6 bases each). CDR3 size: 15 residues. Germline V gives CDR1 ENHRY, CDR2 SYGVKD. The V end was cut by 2 bases, the J end by 7 bases, with 15 bases between. The CDR3, as DNA: TGTGCCATCAGTGAGGGGGGGCTTGGCCTTAATGAGCAGTTCTTC. Protein sequence: CAISEGGLGLNEQFF.

The sample holds one count of this clone. The CDR3 loop reads CASTLREVEAFF. DNA of the CDR3: TGTGCCAGCACCCTTCGGGAAGTTGAAGCTTTCTTT. The chain carries TRBV7-2 and TRBJ1-1; D is uncertain. From germline, CDR1 is SGHTA and CDR2 FQGNSA. The CDR3 extends over 12 amino acids. Deletions cut 7 bases from V and 7 bases from J, with 13 bases between.

This clone was seen a handful of times. The chain links TRBV5-6 to TRBJ2-1, with D possibly being TRBD1 (5 bases). The germline V gene encodes CDR1 SGHDT and CDR2 YYEEEE. The CDR3 runs to 13 residues. V shed 1 base and J shed 10 bases, with 12 bases lying between them. CDR3 in DNA: TGTGCCAGCAGCTTGTCCAGGGTGGACGAGCAGTTCTTC. Its protein is CASSLSRVDEQFF.

The chain uses TRBV5-4 and TRBJ1-1, with 9 positions matching TRBD1. The germline V gene encodes CDR1 SGHNT and CDR2 YYREEE (reference sequence). The CDR3 is 17 residues long. V trimming: 3 bases; J trimming: 4 bases; junction bases outside the gene matches: 13. CDR3 residues: CASSSRPGTGSGTEAFF. The CDR3 bases are TGTGCCAGCAGCTCACGTCCCGGGACAGGGTCGGGCACTGAAGCTTTCTTT.

This clone has just one count. V usage is TRBV11-2 and J usage is TRBJ2-5; D is possibly TRBD1 (6 bases). The J call may be incorrect, as the DNA end agrees better with TRBJ2-7. This CDR3 contains 13 residues. Germline V CDR1 and CDR2: SGHAT, FQNNGV. Written as DNA, the CDR3 is TGTGCCAGCAGCCCTGGACAGACCTACGAGCAGTACTTC. This translates into CASSPGQTYEQYF.

The V call is TRBV29-1, the J call TRBJ2-2; 7 bases match TRBD1. Germline V lookup: CDR1 SQVTM, CDR2 ANQGSEA. CDR3 length: 13 amino acids. Trimming removed 5 bases from V and 6 bases from J; junction bases left unmatched: 6. The CDR3 is CSVNDRAAGELFF. DNA for the CDR3: TGCAGCGTTAATGACAGGGCTGCCGGGGAGCTGTTTTTT.

This rearrangement joins TRBV6-5 to TRBJ1-2; unclear D gene. The CDR3 has 12 residues. V was clipped by 2 bases and J by 7 bases, with 8 bases between them. Looked up from germline, CDR1 is MNHEY and CDR2 is SVGAGI. The CDR3 nucleotides are TGTGCCAGCAGTTACGTCGGCGGTGGCTACACCTTC. Translated: CASSYVGGGYTF.

This chain joins TRBV5-6 and TRBJ1-5; the D gene is possibly TRBD1 (6 bases). V lost 4 bases, J lost 1 base, and 15 bases lay in between. Germline V CDR1 and CDR2: SGHDT, YYEEEE. The CDR3 totals 16 residues. As DNA, the CDR3 is TGTGCCAGCAGCCATTGGGCTGGGGGCAGCAATCAGCCCCAGCATTTT. It yields the protein CASSHWAGGSNQPQHF.

The rearrangement uses TRBV10-3 and TRBJ2-5; D is unresolved. The J call may be wrong; the DNA end is better matched by TRBJ2-7. Per the germline V gene, CDR1 is ENHRY and CDR2 is SYGVKD. This CDR3 is built from 16 residues. CDR3 sequence reads: CAISDSKGTSSYEQYF. CDR3 coding DNA: TGTGCCATCAGTGATTCCAAGGGAACAAGCTCCTACGAGCAGTACTTC.